The 23 T cell receptor beta chains below come from one sample, sequenced in a study of OX40 agonist ivuxolimab in advanced cancers. The method was immunoSEQ multiplex PCR; TCRdb's version includes in-frame clones alone and lacks a portion of them. The sample has approximately 13,000 clones, 70% to 85% seen once. The sequences come from CD4+ or CD8+ T cells sorted from blood, collected in a trial of the OX40 agonist ivuxolimab. The source of these receptors is an adult with an advanced solid tumor such as melanoma, head and neck, liver or kidney cancer.

This clone was recorded only once. The V call is TRBV11-2, the J call TRBJ2-1, with 8 bases fitting TRBD1. The V gene end was trimmed by 4 bases and the J gene end by 6 bases; junction bases not matched to a gene: 2. The CDR3 loop spans 13 amino acids. Germline CDR1 reads SGHAT; CDR2 reads FQNNGV. CDR3 coding DNA: TGTGCCAGCAGCTCCGACAGGGGCAATGAGCAGTTCTTC. Its translation is CASSSDRGNEQFF.

The CDR3 sequence is CASSLGASGSSQFF. The CDR3 bases are TGTGCCAGCAGCTTAGGAGCTAGCGGGAGTTCGCAGTTCTTC. The chain employs TRBV7-9 and TRBJ2-1, with 10 bases lining up with TRBD2. The CDR3 covers 14 residues. Germline CDR1 SEHNR, CDR2 FQNEAQ (reference sequence). V was pared by 1 base and J by 12 bases, with 6 bases of the junction left unmatched.

This chain links TRBV6-5 with TRBJ1-1, with D unclear. Germline CDR1 is MNHEY and CDR2 is SVGAGI. The CDR3 is 12 amino acids. Trimming shortened V by 2 bases and J by 8 bases, and 9 bases separated the two germline ends. CDR3 nucleotide sequence: TGTGCCAGCAGTTACGCCCCGGGCGAAGCTTTCTTT. Translation: CASSYAPGEAFF.

The rearrangement joins TRBV28 to TRBJ2-7; 9 bases match TRBD1. V gave up 5 bases and J gave up 2 bases; unmatched junction bases: 1. This CDR3 is 13 amino acids long. Germline V gives CDR1 MDHEN, CDR2 SYDVKM. CDR3 sequence: CASSRTGAYEQYF. The CDR3 coding sequence is TGTGCCAGCAGTCGGACAGGGGCCTACGAGCAGTACTTC.

The rearrangement links TRBV25-1 to TRBJ2-7; D possibly uses TRBD1 or TRBD2 (5 bases each). The CDR3 extends over 13 amino acids. In germline, CDR1 is MGHDK, CDR2 SYGVNS. Deletions cut 3 bases from V and 3 bases from J, with 9 bases between. CDR3 residues: CASSEGPYYEQYF. CDR3 nucleotides: TGTGCCAGCAGTGAGGGACCTTACTACGAGCAGTACTTC.

This sequence joins TRBV27 and TRBJ2-3; D might be TRBD2 (6 bases). The CDR3 contains 13 residues. V dropped 6 bases and J dropped 4 bases, with 11 bases sitting between them. Germline CDR1 MNHEY, CDR2 SMNVEV (reference sequence). The DNA for the CDR3 is TGTGCCAGCAGACTAGCTGGAGCAGATACGCAGTATTTT. This translates into CASRLAGADTQYF.

The CDR3 sequence is CASSAPPNTEAFF. The CDR3 DNA reads as TGTGCCAGCAGCGCCCCCCCGAACACTGAAGCTTTCTTT. The rearrangement joins TRBV9 to TRBJ1-1; D not certain. The CDR3 is made up of 13 amino acids. In germline, CDR1 is SGDLS, CDR2 YYNGEE. Trimming pared 3 bases from V and 1 base from J, leaving 7 bases between. Variable domain in full (rest from reference TRBV9 and TRBJ1-1): DSGVTQTPKHLITATGQRVTLRCSPRSGDLSVYWYQQSLDQGLQFLIQYYNGEERAKGNILERFSAQQFPDLHSELNLSSLELGDSALYFCASSAPPNTEAFFGQGTRLTVV.

The chain has TRBV6-5 and TRBJ2-1; no firm D call. This CDR3 is built from 10 residues. The germline gives CDR1 MNHEY, CDR2 SVGAGI. V was trimmed by 10 bases and J by 6 bases, leaving 7 bases between them. CDR3 nucleotides: TGTGCCATCACAGTCAATGAGCAGTTCTTC. It codes for CAITVNEQFF.

The chain is built from TRBV4-2 and TRBJ2-7, with 8 bases that match TRBD2. This CDR3 spans 15 amino acids. J lost 2 bases, V lost 4 bases, and 7 bases had no gene match. Per the germline V gene, CDR1 is LGHNA and CDR2 is YNFKEQ. This CDR3 reads CASSLRAGETYEQYF. The CDR3 DNA reads TGTGCCAGCAGCCTTAGAGCGGGAGAGACCTACGAGCAGTACTTC.

The chain recombines TRBV5-1 with TRBJ2-2; D not certain. CDR1 and CDR2 from the germline V gene are SGHRS and YFSETQ. The CDR3 totals 14 residues. V gave up 2 bases and J gave up 0 bases, with 5 bases separating them. In DNA form, the CDR3 reads TGCGCCAGCAGCTTAGGGCCGAACACCGGGGAGCTGTTTTTT. It codes for CASSLGPNTGELFF. Full variable domain (outside the CDR3, taken from reference TRBV5-1 and TRBJ2-2): KAGVTQTPRYLIKTRGQQVTLSCSPISGHRSVSWYQQTPGQGLQFLFEYFSETQRNKGNFPGRFSGRQFSNSRSEMNVSTLELGDSALYLCASSLGPNTGELFFGEGSRLTVL.

The CDR3 DNA is TGTGCCAGCAGTGAAGTGGGAAAGCCGGTAGATACGCAGTATTTT. This translates into CASSEVGKPVDTQYF. This chain connects TRBV6-1 to TRBJ2-3; D is uncertain. With 1 base removed from V and 5 bases from J, the gap between germline ends came to 13 bases. Germline assignment: CDR1 MNHNS and CDR2 SASEGT. The CDR3 sequence is 15 residues long.

This chain joins TRBV4-1 and TRBJ1-2; possible D gene TRBD1, 6 bases. Trimming stripped 4 bases from V and 8 bases from J, with 20 bases between. The CDR3 has 15 residues. From germline, CDR1 is MGHRA and CDR2 YSYEKL. The CDR3 is CASSLGSSGGEGYTF. Written as DNA, the CDR3 is TGCGCCAGCAGCCTCGGCTCGAGCGGGGGCGAAGGCTACACCTTC.

This clone is a singleton in its sample. This is likely an artifact of a read error, given a far larger clone one base away. The chain has TRBV5-6 and TRBJ2-7, with 8 bases matching TRBD2. V lost 0 bases, J lost 1 base, and 3 bases stayed unmatched. From germline, CDR1 is SGHDT and CDR2 YYEEEE. The CDR3 extends over 15 amino acids. CDR3 region: CASSLDSGNSYEQYF. In nucleotides, the CDR3 is TGTGCCAGCAGCTTGGATAGCGGGAATTCCTACGAGCAGTACTTC.

The chain uses TRBV7-6 and TRBJ2-5, with D maybe TRBD2 (6 bases). CDR1 SGHVS and CDR2 FNYEAQ come from the germline V gene. The CDR3 runs to 20 residues. V was clipped by 4 bases and J by 5 bases, with 32 bases between them. The CDR3 DNA sequence: TGTGCCAGCAGCTCCCCATTCGGCATACCCGGGGACTCAGCCGCGGAGACCCAGTACTTC. Translated, it gives CASSSPFGIPGDSAAETQYF.

The rearrangement links TRBV10-1 to TRBJ2-3, with D perhaps matching TRBD1 (5 bases). Per germline, CDR1 WNHNN and CDR2 SYGVQD (reference sequence). Trimming removed 4 bases from V and 2 bases from J, with 10 bases in between. The CDR3 consists of 14 residues. This CDR3 reads CASSVAGPTDTQYF. Written as DNA, the CDR3 is TGCGCCAGCAGTGTGGCAGGGCCCACAGATACGCAGTATTTT.

By sample share, this clone is medium-sized. J is TRBJ1-3 and V is TRBV30, with 8 bases that match TRBD1. Germline V lookup: CDR1 GTSNPN, CDR2 SVGIG (reference sequence). Trimming at V came to 0 bases and at J to 3 bases, leaving 4 bases not matched to a gene. The CDR3 runs 15 residues. CDR3 DNA: TGTGCCTGGAGTGTATCAGGGGGCCTTGGAAACACCATATATTTT. It is translated as CAWSVSGGLGNTIYF.

The chain is built from TRBV6-1 and TRBJ2-1, with TRBD1 matching 11 bases. The trim removed 4 bases at V and 10 bases at J, leaving 6 bases unmatched. The germline CDR1 and CDR2 sequences are MNHNS and SASEGT. The length of the CDR3 is 14 residues. CDR3 in DNA: TGTGCCAGCAGTGCGATGGACAGGGGGCGCGAGCAGTTCTTC. Translation: CASSAMDRGREQFF.

In its sample, this clone was seen once. CDR3: CASSSHTGAQTGELFF. The CDR3, as DNA: TGTGCCAGCAGCTCACACACAGGGGCGCAGACCGGGGAGCTGTTTTTT. The chain recombines TRBV7-8 with TRBJ2-2; 7 nucleotides agree with TRBD1. This CDR3 is built from 16 residues. Germline values: CDR1 SGHVS, CDR2 FQNEAQ. V dropped 4 bases and J dropped 5; count of bases not matched to a gene: 10.

The chain employs TRBV18 and TRBJ2-1; 14 nucleotides agree with TRBD2. J gave up 9 bases and V 1 base, and 8 bases lay outside the gene matches. The CDR3 contains 17 residues. CDR1 and CDR2 from the germline V gene are KGHSH and LQKENI. CDR3 sequence (DNA): TGTGCCAGCTCACCACTCGACGGGACTAGCGGGAGAGTTGAGCAGTTCTTC. Its protein product is CASSPLDGTSGRVEQFF.

The chain carries TRBV9 and TRBJ2-1; D gene ambiguous. The CDR3 contains 16 residues. V lost 0 bases, J lost 0 bases, and 10 bases lay in between. Germline CDR1 reads SGDLS; CDR2 reads YYNGEE. CDR3 DNA: TGTGCCAGCAGCGTAGCTACCCTAACCTCCTACAATGAGCAGTTCTTC. Its translation: CASSVATLTSYNEQFF.

This chain uses TRBV7-2 with TRBJ2-3, with 8 bases identical to TRBD2. J lost 4 bases, V lost 5 bases, and 5 bases had no gene match. The germline CDR1 and CDR2 sequences are SGHTA and FQGNSA. The CDR3 has 14 residues. The CDR3 coding sequence is TGTGCCAGCAGCGAGGGACTAGGCCCAGATACGCAGTATTTT. It translates to CASSEGLGPDTQYF.

The chain carries TRBV9 and TRBJ2-1, with 7 bases matching TRBD2. Germline CDR1 reads SGDLS; CDR2 reads YYNGEE. V was clipped by 0 bases and J by 2 bases; unmatched bases: 5. The CDR3 runs to 16 residues. The CDR3 coding sequence is TGTGCCAGCAGCGTAGCCGGGGGGATCCCCTACAATGAGCAGTTCTTC. Translated, it gives CASSVAGGIPYNEQFF. Full variable domain (missing parts from reference TRBV9 and TRBJ2-1): DSGVTQTPKHLITATGQRVTLRCSPRSGDLSVYWYQQSLDQGLQFLIQYYNGEERAKGNILERFSAQQFPDLHSELNLSSLELGDSALYFCASSVAGGIPYNEQFFGPGTRLTVL.

The chain couples TRBV7-8 to TRBJ2-1, with D unclear. Deletions cut 5 bases from V and 7 bases from J, with 15 bases between. Per the germline V gene, CDR1 is SGHVS and CDR2 is FQNEAQ. CDR3 length: 14 amino acids. The CDR3 protein is CASSPIETSNEQFF. The CDR3 DNA reads TGTGCCAGCAGCCCCATCGAGACTTCGAATGAGCAGTTCTTC.